These 25 T cell receptor beta chains originate from one sample sequenced in a study of blood T cell repertoires in COVID-19. Profiling relied on immunoSEQ multiplex PCR, and the TCRdb table lists in-frame clones only, not all of them. The top ten clones hold roughly 2.3% of a sample with 74,000 or so clones, approximately 88% of them seen once. The specimen sequenced was peripheral blood. Receptor source: a human donor in a cohort sampled during active COVID-19.

The chain combines TRBV5-1 with TRBJ1-3; 8 bases align to TRBD1. The CDR3 is 14 amino acids. The germline gives CDR1 SGHRS, CDR2 YFSETQ. Trimming at V came to 4 bases and at J to 3 bases, leaving 3 bases not matched to a gene. The chain's CDR3 is CASSLTGGGNTIYF. The CDR3 bases are TGCGCCAGCAGCCTTACAGGGGGTGGAAACACCATATATTTT.

V gene TRBV19 combines with J gene TRBJ2-3, with a tentative D call TRBD2 (6 bases). The length of the CDR3 is 15 residues. V was clipped by 8 bases and J by 6 bases, with 21 bases between them. CDR1 is LNHDA, CDR2 SQIVND, per germline (reference sequence). CDR3 loop: CASSLGLAKLDTQYF. The CDR3 coding sequence is TGTGCCAGTTCGCTGGGACTGGCAAAATTGGATACGCAGTATTTT.

The rearrangement joins TRBV12-3 or TRBV12-4 to TRBJ1-5; maybe TRBD1 (6 bases). V shed 6 bases and J shed 11 bases, with 17 bases lying between them. The CDR3 consists of 13 residues. CDR3 nucleotide sequence: TGTGCCAGCAGCCTACCGGGACATTCGACCCAGCATTTT. Translated, it gives CASSLPGHSTQHF.

This clone was observed a single time. This chain uses TRBV5-4 with TRBJ2-6, with 16 bases identical to TRBD2. Germline CDR1 SGHNT, CDR2 YYREEE (reference sequence). The V and J ends lost 4 bases and 1 base, in that order; junction bases with no gene match: 5. This CDR3 spans 19 amino acids. This CDR3 is CASSPGGLAGGSGANVLTF. CDR3 bases: TGTGCCAGCAGCCCGGGGGGACTAGCGGGAGGGTCTGGGGCCAACGTCCTGACTTTC. Full variable domain (rest looked up from reference TRBV5-4 and TRBJ2-6): ETGVTQSPTHLIKTRGQQVTLRCSSQSGHNTVSWYQQALGQGPQFIFQYYREEENGRGNFPPRFSGLQFPNYSSELNVNALELDDSALYLCASSPGGLAGGSGANVLTFGAGSRLTVL.

There are a few counts of this clone. This chain uses TRBV6-5 with TRBJ1-2, with a weak D call TRBD1 (5 bases). Between the trimmed V and J ends, which lost 0 bases and 7 bases, there was a span of 9 bases. The CDR3 is 13 amino acids. Germline values: CDR1 MNHEY, CDR2 SVGAGI. The CDR3 sequence: CASSYSYRGGYTF. The CDR3 region has the DNA TGTGCCAGCAGTTACTCGTATAGGGGTGGCTACACCTTC.

V is TRBV19 and J is TRBJ1-1; a possible D gene is TRBD1 (6 bases). The CDR3 spans 14 residues. Germline V gives CDR1 LNHDA, CDR2 SQIVND (reference sequence). V was shortened by 6 bases and J by 1 base, with 12 bases between the two germline ends. CDR3 loop: CASSRTVKNTEAFF. The CDR3 DNA reads TGTGCCAGTAGCAGGACAGTAAAGAACACTGAAGCTTTCTTT.

This sequence joins TRBV4-1 and TRBJ1-1; D not resolved. Germline V CDR1 and CDR2: MGHRA, YSYEKL. Trimming left V 4 bases short and J 1 base short, with 10 bases between. The CDR3 is made up of 14 amino acids. CDR3 bases: TGCGCCAGCAGCCTCGAGGCCACGAACACTGAAGCTTTCTTT. Protein product: CASSLEATNTEAFF.

This chain links TRBV29-1 with TRBJ2-3, with a possible D match to TRBD1 (5 bases). V lost 2 bases to trimming and J lost 4 bases, with 10 bases between them. The CDR3 contains 13 residues. The germline V gene encodes CDR1 SQVTM and CDR2 ANQGSEA. In nucleotides, the CDR3 is TGCAGCGTTGAACAGGGTAAAGCAGATACGCAGTATTTT. Its translation: CSVEQGKADTQYF.

The chain recombines TRBV29-1 with TRBJ1-2; 9 bases map to TRBD1. Germline CDR1 and CDR2: SQVTM and ANQGSEA. The CDR3 covers 15 residues. J lost 5 bases, V lost 3 bases, and 10 bases had no gene match. The CDR3 region is CSVDVTDRGRYGYTF. The CDR3 DNA is TGCAGCGTTGATGTCACAGACAGGGGGAGGTATGGCTACACCTTC.

This chain joins TRBV4-3 and TRBJ1-4; weak D call: TRBD1 (5 bases). The germline gives CDR1 LGHNA, CDR2 YSLEER. The V and J ends lost 1 base and 5 bases respectively, with 14 bases between them. CDR3 length: 16 residues. The CDR3 protein is CASSQGPPGGNEKLFF. The DNA for the CDR3 is TGCGCCAGCAGCCAAGGGCCCCCGGGGGGGAATGAAAAACTGTTTTTT.

The V call is TRBV2, the J call TRBJ1-3; TRBD1 matches 11 bases. The CDR3 has 17 amino acids. V was clipped by 6 bases and J by 2 bases; unmatched bases: 9. Looked up from germline, CDR1 is SNHLY and CDR2 is FYNNEI. The CDR3 protein is CASSRTGGLVAGNTIYF. CDR3 sequence (DNA): TGTGCCAGCAGCCGGACAGGGGGCCTAGTGGCTGGAAACACCATATATTTT.

This clone occurred once. This chain connects TRBV7-9 to TRBJ2-1; D is perhaps TRBD2 (6 bases). The CDR3 is made up of 15 amino acids. V was pared by 0 bases and J by 6 bases, with 12 bases between. From germline, CDR1 is SEHNR and CDR2 FQNEAQ (reference sequence). CDR3 nucleotide sequence: TGTGCCAGCAGCTTAGCGCTTGCGGGGATCAATGAGCAGTTCTTC. Its protein product is CASSLALAGINEQFF.

The rearrangement uses TRBV7-3 and TRBJ2-2, with 11 bases that match TRBD1. With V trimmed by 4 bases and J by 4 bases, 5 bases remained unmatched. The germline CDR1 and CDR2 sequences are SGHTA and FQGTGA. The CDR3 runs to 16 residues. Here the CDR3 reads CASSSRTGGSTGELFF. CDR3 DNA: TGTGCCAGCAGCTCACGGACAGGGGGCAGCACCGGGGAGCTGTTTTTT.

This sequence joins TRBV19 and TRBJ1-2; D not resolved. The CDR3 has 15 residues. Trimming took off 5 bases at V and 3 bases at J, with 16 bases between the two ends. Germline V gene data show CDR1 as LNHDA and CDR2 as SQIVND (reference sequence). The CDR3 sequence is CASSFMGSRDYGYTF. The CDR3 region has the DNA TGTGCCAGTAGTTTCATGGGGAGTAGGGACTATGGCTACACCTTC.

The chain uses TRBV19 and TRBJ1-5; D is uncertain. Trimming took off 3 bases at V and 0 bases at J, with 12 bases between the two ends. In germline, CDR1 is LNHDA, CDR2 SQIVND (reference sequence). The CDR3 contains 16 residues. The CDR3: CASSIRAGISNQPQHF. As DNA, the CDR3 is TGTGCCAGTAGTATCCGGGCGGGAATTAGCAATCAGCCCCAGCATTTT.

V gene TRBV6-2 or TRBV6-3 combines with J gene TRBJ1-5; D gene unclear. This CDR3 spans 14 amino acids. Trimming took off 2 bases at V and 6 bases at J, with 11 bases between the two ends. CDR1 and CDR2 from the germline V gene are MNHEY and SVGEGT. CDR3 nucleotides: TGTGCCAGCAGTTACGCGACACCCAGTCAGCCCCAGCATTTT. It yields the protein CASSYATPSQPQHF.

This chain joins TRBV28 and TRBJ1-3; a possible D gene is TRBD1 (5 bases). The CDR3 has 16 residues. Germline CDR1 MDHEN, CDR2 SYDVKM. V was clipped by 3 bases and J by 7 bases, with 19 bases between them. The CDR3 sequence is CASSLERQLFRNTIYF. The CDR3 DNA reads as TGTGCCAGCAGTTTGGAAAGACAGCTCTTTAGGAACACCATATATTTT.

This clone was seen a few times. The chain has TRBV19 and TRBJ1-4; unclear D gene. Germline V lookup: CDR1 LNHDA, CDR2 SQIVND (reference sequence). The CDR3 contains 12 residues. V lost 2 bases and J 11 bases, leaving 9 bases between the germline ends. DNA for the CDR3: TGTGCCAGTAGTATACAAAGGAGGAAACTGTTTTTT. Its translation is CASSIQRRKLFF. Full variable domain (remainder filled in from reference TRBV19 and TRBJ1-4): DGGITQSPKYLFRKEGQNVTLSCEQNLNHDAMYWYRQDPGQGLRLIYYSQIVNDFQKGDIAEGYSVSREKKESFPLTVTSAQKNPTAFYLCASSIQRRKLFFGSGTQLSVL.

The rearrangement uses TRBV27 and TRBJ2-3; D gene ambiguous. CDR3 length: 13 amino acids. V lost 2 bases and J lost 5, with 8 bases in between. Germline V lookup: CDR1 MNHEY, CDR2 SMNVEV (reference sequence). The CDR3 DNA reads as TGTGCCAGCAGTTTACGGTACGGAGATACGCAGTATTTT. The encoded protein is CASSLRYGDTQYF.

The V and J genes are TRBV5-6 and TRBJ1-1; D remains unclear. Trimming removed 3 bases from V and 0 bases from J, with 15 bases in between. The CDR3 has 16 residues. The germline CDR1 and CDR2 sequences are SGHDT and YYEEEE. This chain's CDR3 is CASSSAGFSMNTEAFF. The CDR3 DNA is TGTGCCAGCAGCTCGGCAGGCTTTTCCATGAACACTGAAGCTTTCTTT.

The rearrangement links TRBV5-1 to TRBJ2-1; TRBD2 is a possible D gene (5 bases). The ends were cut back, 4 bases at V and 1 base at J, with 12 bases in the middle. The CDR3 is 15 amino acids. CDR1 and CDR2 (germline): SGHRS, YFSETQ. CDR3 in amino acids: CASSPEVGSYNEQFF. Written as DNA, the CDR3 is TGCGCCAGCAGCCCGGAGGTCGGATCCTACAATGAGCAGTTCTTC.

The chain uses TRBV6-5 and TRBJ1-1, with 7 bases fitting TRBD1. Unmatched junction bases numbered 8, after V lost 7 bases and J lost 6 bases. Germline V gene sequence: CDR1 MNHEY, CDR2 SVGAGI. This CDR3 spans 13 amino acids. The CDR3 spells CASTYTGDPEAFF. The CDR3 coding sequence is TGTGCCAGCACCTACACAGGGGACCCTGAAGCTTTCTTT.

V usage is TRBV5-1 and J usage is TRBJ1-1; 8 nucleotides align to TRBD1. V lost 3 bases and J lost 3; bases outside the gene matches: 7. The germline CDR1 and CDR2 sequences are SGHRS and YFSETQ. This CDR3 is 15 amino acids long. The CDR3 region is CASSSNAGGDTEAFF. CDR3 nucleotides: TGCGCCAGCAGCTCCAACGCAGGGGGCGACACTGAAGCTTTCTTT.

This clone was detected a few times. V usage is TRBV6-5 and J usage is TRBJ2-7, with D possibly being TRBD2 (6 bases). V was pared by 6 bases and J by 4 bases, with 16 bases between. This CDR3 has 14 amino acids. Germline V gene lookup returns CDR1 MNHEY and CDR2 SVGAGI. CDR3 in amino acids: CASRGDLPNYEQYF. The DNA for the CDR3 is TGTGCCAGCAGGGGGGACTTACCCAATTACGAGCAGTACTTC.

The chain combines TRBV7-9 with TRBJ2-7; TRBD1 aligns across 7 bases. Germline-derived CDR1 and CDR2 are SEHNR and FQNEAQ (reference sequence). CDR3 size: 13 residues. V shed 5 bases and J 3 bases; nucleotides not matched to a gene: 4. CDR3 amino acids: CASSRDSYYEQYF. The DNA of the CDR3 is TGTGCCAGCAGCCGGGACAGCTACTACGAGCAGTACTTC.